This TCR beta chain was identified during a study of regulatory T cells in long-lasting Graves disease. According to the study, TCR beta libraries were built with iRepertoire HTBI primers and CDR3-region Arm-PCR. One entry per CDR3 protein results from TCRdb running MiXCR on the multiplex PCR reads. The table lists hundreds of thousands of distinct CDR3 sequences, roughly 13% of them singletons, with roughly 10% in the top ten. Time point given: newly diagnosed GD, antithyroid drugs for less than 3 months. Following extraction of RNA from PBMCs, that RNA was used to make the TCR library. Ten or more counts support this clonotype. The antigen is unknown. Broader study findings: Study was limited to peripheral blood, excluding thyroid tissue.

These data also featured in a second study, about T cells in Graves' hyperthyroidism and ophthalmopathy. That paper notes: During a first-round RT-PCR of the TCR CDR3, the HTBI primer set was used.

The sequence was collected from a man in his thirties or forties with Graves disease. The source was peripheral blood mononuclear cells (PBMCs), collected at new diagnosis, from a patient treated with antithyroid drugs.

The CDR3: CSAIRFERGTDTQYF. The CDR3 bases are TGCAGTGCTATTAGGTTCGAGAGAGGCACAGATACGCAGTATTTT. This chain joins TRBV20-1 and TRBJ2-3; D is ambiguous. The CDR3 loop spans 15 amino acids. Between the trimmed V and J ends, which lost 4 bases and 1 base, there was a span of 15 bases. Germline CDR1 and CDR2: DFQATT and SNEGSKA (reference sequence).